The rows below give T cell receptor beta chains drawn from one sample of a study of blood T cell repertoires in COVID-19. Produced via immunoSEQ multiplex PCR; TCRdb's table is partial and in-frame only. The sample has more than 150,000 clones, about 80% seen once. The sequenced material came from peripheral blood. These receptor sequences come from a human donor in a cohort sampled during active COVID-19. The CDR3 runs from the conserved cysteine through the conserved F or W. Each record gives: CDR3 DNA, CDR3 protein, J gene, clone size, V gene, D gene. D genes are given only for firm matches. Only part of the rows carry a size: once, few, many, or a class if the clone is expanded.

CDR3nt: TGTGCCAGCAGTTACTCGCAGGGGTGGATTTCACCCCTCCACTTT
CDR3aa: CASSYSQGWISPLHF
j_gene: TRBJ1-6
abundance: -
v_gene: TRBV6-5
d_gene: -

CDR3nt: TGCGCCAGCAGCCCGAGGGAAGGGGGCACTGAAGCTTTCTTT
CDR3aa: CASSPREGGTEAFF
j_gene: TRBJ1-1
abundance: -
v_gene: TRBV5-1
d_gene: -

CDR3nt: TGTGCCAGCAGTCCACCCTCATATCAGGGGTCGGGGTCCGAGCAGTACTTC
CDR3aa: CASSPPSYQGSGSEQYF
j_gene: TRBJ2-7
abundance: -
v_gene: TRBV14
d_gene: -

CDR3nt: TGTGCCAGCAGCTATGAAAACCGAGGTTATGGCTACACCTTC
CDR3aa: CASSYENRGYGYTF
j_gene: TRBJ1-2
abundance: once
v_gene: TRBV7-6
d_gene: -

CDR3nt: TGTGCCAGCAGTTTACGCCGGAGGGAGTTGGGACCCCTCCACTTT
CDR3aa: CASSLRRRELGPLHF
j_gene: TRBJ1-6
abundance: few
v_gene: TRBV27
d_gene: -

CDR3nt: TGTGCCAGCAGTAGCGGGGGGGCAGGCACAGATACGCAGTATTTT
CDR3aa: CASSSGGAGTDTQYF
j_gene: TRBJ2-3
abundance: -
v_gene: TRBV5-4
d_gene: TRBD2

CDR3nt: TGTGCCATCAGTGAGGGGGCCCAAGAGACCCAGTACTTC
CDR3aa: CAISEGAQETQYF
j_gene: TRBJ2-5
abundance: few
v_gene: TRBV10-3
d_gene: -

CDR3nt: TGTGCCAGCAGCCACTTACAGAAAACTCGCACAGATACGCAGTATTTT
CDR3aa: CASSHLQKTRTDTQYF
j_gene: TRBJ2-3
abundance: -
v_gene: TRBV16
d_gene: -

CDR3nt: TGTGCCAGTAGTACCCGGACAGGGGGCTCAAGCGGGGAGCTGTTTTTT
CDR3aa: CASSTRTGGSSGELFF
j_gene: TRBJ2-2
abundance: once
v_gene: TRBV19
d_gene: TRBD1

CDR3nt: TGTGCCTGGAGCGCGGGAAGCTCCTATAATTCACCCCTCCACTTT
CDR3aa: CAWSAGSSYNSPLHF
j_gene: TRBJ1-6
abundance: -
v_gene: TRBV30
d_gene: -

CDR3nt: TGTGCCAGCAGCTCAACCGGGACAGGGGTTGTCTACGAGCAGTACTTC
CDR3aa: CASSSTGTGVVYEQYF
j_gene: TRBJ2-7
abundance: -
v_gene: TRBV7-9
d_gene: TRBD1

CDR3nt: TGTGCCAGCTCACCGACAGGGGGCGAAGATCAGCCCCAGCATTTT
CDR3aa: CASSPTGGEDQPQHF
j_gene: TRBJ1-5
abundance: -
v_gene: TRBV18
d_gene: TRBD1

CDR3nt: TGTGCCAGCAATTTCCGGGGAAACTATGGCTACACCTTC
CDR3aa: CASNFRGNYGYTF
j_gene: TRBJ1-2
abundance: -
v_gene: TRBV6-5
d_gene: -

CDR3nt: TGTGCCAGCAGTTACTCGATTTGGCAGACCTACGAGCAGTACTTC
CDR3aa: CASSYSIWQTYEQYF
j_gene: TRBJ2-7
abundance: -
v_gene: TRBV6-6
d_gene: -

CDR3nt: TGCGCCAGCAGAATAGACAGGGCACCTTTCTACGAGCAGTACTTC
CDR3aa: CASRIDRAPFYEQYF
j_gene: TRBJ2-7
abundance: -
v_gene: TRBV5-1
d_gene: TRBD1

CDR3nt: TGCAGCGTTGAAATCGGCCAGGGGATCACTGAAGCTTTCTTT
CDR3aa: CSVEIGQGITEAFF
j_gene: TRBJ1-1
abundance: -
v_gene: TRBV29-1
d_gene: -

CDR3nt: TGTGCCAGCAGCGTAGAGGGACAGGGCTACGAGCAGTACTTC
CDR3aa: CASSVEGQGYEQYF
j_gene: TRBJ2-7
abundance: -
v_gene: TRBV9
d_gene: TRBD1

CDR3nt: TGTGCCAGCAGCTTAAATTTACCAGAGGACACCGGGGAGCTGTTTTTT
CDR3aa: CASSLNLPEDTGELFF
j_gene: TRBJ2-2
abundance: -
v_gene: TRBV11-2
d_gene: -

CDR3nt: TGTGCCAGCGCGGCCAGGGTTGGGGAAAAACTGTTTTTT
CDR3aa: CASAARVGEKLFF
j_gene: TRBJ1-4
abundance: few
v_gene: TRBV7-3
d_gene: -